This TCR beta chain is drawn from a study of siplizumab effects on memory and regulatory T cells. Study-level findings and limits: The study found naive T cells seemingly more diverse than memory cells and seemingly major alloresponse contributors. Confirmation that proliferating Tregs from siplizumab cultures had suppressive function was not obtained. Under siplizumab, an average around 66% of mappable alloreactive CD4+ clones were Treg-derived, compared with 26.9% in controls. The study found that siplizumab significantly reduced alloreactive sequences traceable to unstimulated CD4+ memory cells.

Sequencing used immunoSEQ multiplex PCR; TCRdb keeps in-frame clones, though not all of them. In the table there are around 100,000 clones, about 90% of which are singletons. Note on this clone: Antigen specificity is unknown.

This TCR came from a human donor in good health. Specimen: CD4+ T cells sorted from blood.

In DNA form, the CDR3 reads TGTGCCAGCAGCCAAGAGAGTTGGCTAGGGGGCAGGAACTACGAGCAGTACTTC. Protein: CASSQESWLGGRNYEQYF. This chain joins TRBV14 and TRBJ2-7; 7 bases fit TRBD1. V was pared by 0 bases and J by 3 bases, with 14 bases of the junction left unmatched. This CDR3 region has 18 residues. Germline V CDR1 and CDR2: SGHDN, FVKESK.